This record covers a single TCR beta chain. Its antigen remains unknown. This specimen belongs to a study of T cell repertoires in cytomegalovirus infection. This CDR3 is 10 amino acids long. Looked up from germline, CDR1 is DFQATT and CDR2 is SNEGSKA (reference sequence). Trimming took off 0 bases at V and 7 bases at J, with 4 bases between the two ends. General study findings and limits: It was HLA-C-restricted CMV-specific TCR beta clonotypes that dominated the response ex vivo.

TCRdb recomputed calls from the reads with MiXCR, one row per CDR3 protein. The top ten hold 80% to 95% of the sample, which has under 90,000 distinct CDR3 sequences, around half seen once. The TCR comes from a human donor in good health (CMV status not recorded). Some clones in this sample may be carry-over from other donors' samples. This sequence joins TRBV20-1 and TRBJ2-7; D unclear. This specimen was CD8+ T cells from cultured PBMCs, taken from culture after CMV antigen stimulation. CDR3 amino acids: CSAREREQYF. CDR3 DNA sequence: TGCAGTGCTAGAGAGAGGGAGCAGTACTTC.